These 13 T cell receptor beta chains were all obtained from the same sample, sequenced in a study of blood T cell repertoires in COVID-19. Data came from immunoSEQ multiplex PCR; TCRdb stores just in-frame clones and leaves some out. Of roughly 140,000 clones listed, 76% are singletons. The material sequenced was peripheral blood. Every receptor here comes from a woman older than 75 with acute or convalescent COVID-19.

This clone was counted only a few times. The chain links TRBV7-9 to TRBJ1-5; TRBD1 agrees at 9 bases. Per germline, CDR1 SEHNR and CDR2 FQNEAQ (reference sequence). The CDR3 spans 15 residues. With 1 base clipped from V and 7 bases from J, the junction kept 5 bases outside the gene matches. DNA of the CDR3: TGTGCCAGCAGCTTAGTGGGACAGGGCAGCCAGCCCCAGCATTTT. Translating it yields CASSLVGQGSQPQHF. Using reference TRBV7-9 and TRBJ1-5 for the parts outside the CDR3, the full variable domain is DTGVSQNPRHKITKRGQNVTFRCDPISEHNRLYWYRQTLGQGPEFLTYFQNEAQLEKSRLLSDRFSAERPKGSFSTLEIQRTEQGDSAMYLCASSLVGQGSQPQHFGDGTRLSIL.

The chain combines TRBV19 with TRBJ1-1, with TRBD1 matching over 11 bases. This CDR3 spans 14 amino acids. Trimming took 5 bases from V and 8 from J; bases not matched to a gene: 7. Germline loops: CDR1 LNHDA, CDR2 SQIVND (reference sequence). The CDR3 coding sequence is TGTGCCAGTAGTTCGGGACAGGGGGGTAGCGAAGCTTTCTTT. Its protein is CASSSGQGGSEAFF.

The V and J genes are TRBV5-1 and TRBJ1-4, with D perhaps TRBD1 (5 bases). CDR3 length: 16 residues. Germline loops: CDR1 SGHRS, CDR2 YFSETQ. The ends were cut back, 5 bases at V and 7 bases at J, with 21 bases in the middle. CDR3 DNA sequence: TGCGCCAGCAGTCTGAGGGGAGGGTCCGAAGGTGAAAAACTGTTTTTT. This translates into CASSLRGGSEGEKLFF.

J is TRBJ2-5 and V is TRBV4-3; TRBD2 matches 8 bases. CDR3 length: 19 residues. The J segment lost 5 bases and the V segment lost 0 bases, leaving 17 bases of the junction unmatched. Germline lookup yields CDR1 LGHNA and CDR2 YSLEER. The CDR3 DNA is TGCGCCAGCAGCCAAGAAGAGGGACTAGTTATGGGTTTGGGGGAGACCCAGTACTTC. Amino acid sequence: CASSQEEGLVMGLGETQYF.

The CDR3 here is CASSLTGSSNEQFF. For the CDR3, the DNA is TGCGCCAGCAGCTTGACCGGGTCGAGCAATGAGCAGTTCTTC. The chain joins TRBV5-1 to TRBJ2-1; no definite D call. This CDR3 region has 14 residues. Germline V gene sequence: CDR1 SGHRS, CDR2 YFSETQ. V gave up 1 base and J gave up 6 bases, with 11 bases separating them.

V is TRBV3-1 (or the pseudogene TRBV3-2) and J is TRBJ2-3; 8 bases match TRBD2. CDR1 LGHDT and CDR2 YNNKEL come from the germline V gene (reference sequence). CDR3 length equals 16 residues. With 4 bases clipped from V and 0 bases from J, the junction kept 6 bases outside the gene matches. CDR3 coding DNA: TGTGCCAGCAGCCCTGTACTAGCGGTAAGCACAGATACGCAGTATTTT. Its translation: CASSPVLAVSTDTQYF.

The rearrangement joins TRBV19 to TRBJ2-1; TRBD1 matches 10 bases. Germline-derived CDR1 and CDR2 are LNHDA and SQIVND (reference sequence). The CDR3 loop spans 15 amino acids. V was clipped by 6 bases and J by 2 bases; unmatched bases: 4. The CDR3 coding sequence is TGTGCCAGTAGGGGCGGGACAGGGGCCTACAATGAGCAGTTCTTC. Its translation: CASRGGTGAYNEQFF.

DNA for the CDR3: TGTGCCAGTATGGGCAGGGCCTATGGCTACACCTTC. It codes for CASMGRAYGYTF. The genes are TRBV19 and TRBJ1-2; D is perhaps TRBD1 (5 bases). Trimming took 7 bases from V and 4 from J, leaving 10 bases between them. This CDR3 comprises 12 residues. Germline CDR1 and CDR2: LNHDA and SQIVND (reference sequence).

The chain joins TRBV5-4 to TRBJ1-2; D not certain. CDR3 length: 15 amino acids. The V gene lost 0 bases and the J gene lost 4 bases, with 13 bases spanning the gap. The V gene's germline CDR1 is SGHNT and CDR2 YYREEE (reference sequence). The CDR3 loop is CASSLGGAESYGYTF. The DNA for the CDR3 is TGTGCCAGCAGCTTGGGAGGCGCCGAGTCCTATGGCTACACCTTC.

This chain uses TRBV6-6 with TRBJ1-5, with D possibly being TRBD1 (5 bases). The germline V and J ends were trimmed by 2 bases and 5 bases, with 13 bases remaining between them. Germline V gene lookup returns CDR1 MNHNY and CDR2 SVGAGI (reference sequence). This CDR3 is built from 15 residues. The CDR3 DNA sequence: TGTGCCAGCAGTTACCGGGTTCAAGGGGATCAGCCCCAGCATTTT. Residues: CASSYRVQGDQPQHF.

The rearrangement links TRBV30 to TRBJ1-6, with D perhaps TRBD1 (5 bases). The CDR3 length is 14 residues. The germline V and J ends were trimmed by 2 bases and 7 bases, with 12 bases remaining between them. Germline loops: CDR1 GTSNPN, CDR2 SVGIG (reference sequence). The chain's CDR3 is CAWSSGGSNSPLHF. CDR3 nucleotide sequence: TGTGCCTGGAGTTCCGGGGGATCGAATTCACCCCTCCACTTT. The full variable domain, completed using reference TRBV30 and TRBJ1-6, is SQTIHQWPATLVQPVGSPLSLECTVEGTSNPNLYWYRQAAGRGLQLLFYSVGIGQISSEVPQNLSASRPQDRQFILSSKKLLLSDSGFYLCAWSSGGSNSPLHFGNGTRLTVT.

The genes are TRBV18 and TRBJ1-1; D is undetermined. The CDR3 contains 15 residues. The germline V gene has CDR1 KGHSH and CDR2 LQKENI. Trimming stripped 4 bases from V and 1 base from J, with 13 bases between. The CDR3 nucleotides are TGTGCCAGCTCACTCGGCGTAAGAGGGAACACTGAAGCTTTCTTT. Its translation is CASSLGVRGNTEAFF.

The chain has TRBV19 and TRBJ1-1; 7 bases align to TRBD1. This CDR3 region has 14 residues. V was clipped by 5 bases and J by 2 bases; unmatched bases: 5. Germline values: CDR1 LNHDA, CDR2 SQIVND (reference sequence). Written as DNA, the CDR3 is TGTGCCAGTAGTCCGAGACAGGGAAACACTGAAGCTTTCTTT. Encoded protein: CASSPRQGNTEAFF.